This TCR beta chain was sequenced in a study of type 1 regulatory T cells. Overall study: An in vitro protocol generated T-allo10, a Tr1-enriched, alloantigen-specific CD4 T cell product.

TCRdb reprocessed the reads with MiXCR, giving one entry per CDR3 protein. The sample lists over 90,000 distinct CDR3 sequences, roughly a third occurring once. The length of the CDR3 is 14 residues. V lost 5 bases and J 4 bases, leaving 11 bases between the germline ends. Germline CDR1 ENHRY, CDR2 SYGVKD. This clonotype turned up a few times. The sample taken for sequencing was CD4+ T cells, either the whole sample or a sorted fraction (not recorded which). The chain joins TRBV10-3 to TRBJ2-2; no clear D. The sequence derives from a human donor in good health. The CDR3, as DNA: TGTGCCATCAGTTTTTCTAGATTCACCGGGGAGCTGTTTTTT. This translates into CAISFSRFTGELFF.